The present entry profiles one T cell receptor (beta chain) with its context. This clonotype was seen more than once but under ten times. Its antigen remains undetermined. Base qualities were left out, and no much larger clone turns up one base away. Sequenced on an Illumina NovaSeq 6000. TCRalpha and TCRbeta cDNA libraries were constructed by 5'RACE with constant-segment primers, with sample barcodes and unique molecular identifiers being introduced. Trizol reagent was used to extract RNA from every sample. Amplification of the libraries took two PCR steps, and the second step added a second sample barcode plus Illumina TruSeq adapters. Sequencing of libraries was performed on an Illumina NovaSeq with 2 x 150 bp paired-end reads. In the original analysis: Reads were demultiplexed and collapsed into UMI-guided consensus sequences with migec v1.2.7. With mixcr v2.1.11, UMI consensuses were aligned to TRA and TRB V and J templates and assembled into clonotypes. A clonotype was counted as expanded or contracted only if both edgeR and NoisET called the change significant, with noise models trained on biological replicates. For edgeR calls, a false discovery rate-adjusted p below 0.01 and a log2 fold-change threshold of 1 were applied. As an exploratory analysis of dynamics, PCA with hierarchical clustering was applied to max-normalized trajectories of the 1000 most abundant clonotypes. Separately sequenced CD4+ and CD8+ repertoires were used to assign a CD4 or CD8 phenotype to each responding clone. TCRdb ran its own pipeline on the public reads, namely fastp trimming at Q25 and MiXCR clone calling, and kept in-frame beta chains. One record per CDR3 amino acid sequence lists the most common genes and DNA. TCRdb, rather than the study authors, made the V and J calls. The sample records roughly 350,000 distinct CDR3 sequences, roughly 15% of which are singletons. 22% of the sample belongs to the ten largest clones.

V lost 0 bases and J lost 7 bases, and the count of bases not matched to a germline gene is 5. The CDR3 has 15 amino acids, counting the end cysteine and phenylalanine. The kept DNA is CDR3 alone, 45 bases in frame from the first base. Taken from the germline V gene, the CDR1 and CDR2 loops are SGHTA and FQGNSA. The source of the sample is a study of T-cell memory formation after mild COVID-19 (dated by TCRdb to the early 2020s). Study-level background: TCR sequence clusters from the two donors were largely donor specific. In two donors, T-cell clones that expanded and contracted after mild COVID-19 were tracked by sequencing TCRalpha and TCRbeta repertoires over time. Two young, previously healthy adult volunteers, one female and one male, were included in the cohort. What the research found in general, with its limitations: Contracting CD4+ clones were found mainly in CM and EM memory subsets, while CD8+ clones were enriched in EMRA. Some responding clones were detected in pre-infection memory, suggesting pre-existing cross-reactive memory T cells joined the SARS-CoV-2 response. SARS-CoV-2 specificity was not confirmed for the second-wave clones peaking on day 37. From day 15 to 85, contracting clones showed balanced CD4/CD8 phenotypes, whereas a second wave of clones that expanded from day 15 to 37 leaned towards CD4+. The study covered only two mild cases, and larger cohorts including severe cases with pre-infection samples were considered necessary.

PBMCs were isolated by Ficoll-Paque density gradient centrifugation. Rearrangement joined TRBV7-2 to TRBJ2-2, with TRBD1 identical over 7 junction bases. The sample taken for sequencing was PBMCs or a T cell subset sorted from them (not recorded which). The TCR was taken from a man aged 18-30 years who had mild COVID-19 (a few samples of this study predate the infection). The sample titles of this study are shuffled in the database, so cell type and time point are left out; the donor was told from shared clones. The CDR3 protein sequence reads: CASSLAVGGHGELFF. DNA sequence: TGTGCCAGCAGCTTAGCCGTAGGGGGCCACGGGGAGCTGTTTTTT.